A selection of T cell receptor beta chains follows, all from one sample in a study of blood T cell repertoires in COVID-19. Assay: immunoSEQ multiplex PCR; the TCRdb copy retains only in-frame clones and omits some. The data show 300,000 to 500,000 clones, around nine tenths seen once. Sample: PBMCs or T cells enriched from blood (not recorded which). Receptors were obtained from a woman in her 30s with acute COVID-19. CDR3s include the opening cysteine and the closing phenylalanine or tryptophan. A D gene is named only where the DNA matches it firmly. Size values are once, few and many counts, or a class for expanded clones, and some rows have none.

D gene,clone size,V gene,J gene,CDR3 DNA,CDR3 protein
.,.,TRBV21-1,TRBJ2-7,TGTGCCAGCGGCATGCCTCAGGGGGTACCTTACGAGCAGTACTTC,CASGMPQGVPYEQYF
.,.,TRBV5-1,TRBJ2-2,TGCGCCACCTTATCCGACACCGGGGAGCTGTTTTTT,CATLSDTGELFF
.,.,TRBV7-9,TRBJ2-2,TGTGCCAGCAGCTTAGGTCGTACCGGGGAGCTGTTTTTT,CASSLGRTGELFF
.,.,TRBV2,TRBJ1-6,TGTGCCAGCAGTGAAATGTCTGCGAGACTAAATTCACCCCTCCACTTT,CASSEMSARLNSPLHF
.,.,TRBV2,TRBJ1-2,TGTGCCAGCATGAGGGTCGAGATAAACTATGGCTACACCTTC,CASMRVEINYGYTF
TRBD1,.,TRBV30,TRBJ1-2,TGTGCCTGGAACCTACAGGGGAACTATGGCTACACCTTC,CAWNLQGNYGYTF
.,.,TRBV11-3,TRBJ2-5,TGTGCCAGCAGCCAGGGCTGGGGGGACCAAGAGACCCAGTACTTC,CASSQGWGDQETQYF
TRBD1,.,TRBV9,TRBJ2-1,TGTGCCAGCAGCACCGGACAGGGTCTCATAAATGAGCAGTTCTTC,CASSTGQGLINEQFF
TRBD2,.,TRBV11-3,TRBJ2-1,TGTGCCAGCAGCTCGCGCCTAGCGGGGGGCAATGAGCAGTTCTTC,CASSSRLAGGNEQFF
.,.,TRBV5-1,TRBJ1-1,TGCGCCAGCAGCTTCCTAGGAGTTCTTGACACTGAAGCTTTCTTT,CASSFLGVLDTEAFF
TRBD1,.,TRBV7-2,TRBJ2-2,TGTGCCAGCAGCTTAGTCCCCGGGGGGACAGGGAAGAACACCGGGGAGCTGTTTTTT,CASSLVPGGTGKNTGELFF
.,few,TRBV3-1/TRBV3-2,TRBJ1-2,TGTGCCAGCAGCCACGGTCTAGACCGACGGGACATCTTC,CASSHGLDRRDIF
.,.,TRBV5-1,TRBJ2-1,TGCGCCAGCAGCACGCGGATAAGCTCCTACAATGAGCAGTTCTTC,CASSTRISSYNEQFF
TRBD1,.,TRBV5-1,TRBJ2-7,TGCGCCAGCTGGGAGCAGGGGGCAAACGAGCAGTACTTC,CASWEQGANEQYF
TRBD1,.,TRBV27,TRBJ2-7,TGTGCCAGCAGTCCGGACCGGGACAGGGTGGGGTACGAGCAGTACTTC,CASSPDRDRVGYEQYF
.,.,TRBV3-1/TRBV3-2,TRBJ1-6,TGTGCCAGCAGCCAAGCCCGCCGGAGATCGAGCTCCTATAATTCACCCCTCCACTTT,CASSQARRRSSSYNSPLHF
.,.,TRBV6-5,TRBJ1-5,TGTGCCAGCAGAGACACCCTTAGCAATCAGCCCCAGCATTTT,CASRDTLSNQPQHF
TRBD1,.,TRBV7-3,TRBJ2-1,TGTGCCAGCAGCCCCCGGGACAGGGGGTTTCGTCCCAATGAGCAGTTCTTC,CASSPRDRGFRPNEQFF
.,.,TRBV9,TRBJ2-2,TGTGCCAGCAGCGCAGGGAATCCCGGGGAGCTGTTTTTT,CASSAGNPGELFF
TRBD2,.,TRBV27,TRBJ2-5,TGTGCCAGCAGTTTAGGCGGGGGGAGCCAAGAGACCCAGTACTTC,CASSLGGGSQETQYF
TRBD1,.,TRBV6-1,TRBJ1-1,TGTGCCAGCAGTGAAGCGCCAGGGACAGGGGGCTCCACTGAAGCTTTCTTT,CASSEAPGTGGSTEAFF
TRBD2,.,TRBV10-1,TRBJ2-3,TGCGCCAGCACTTTAAGGCCCGGGACTAGCGGGGGGGGAACAGATACGCAGTATTTT,CASTLRPGTSGGGTDTQYF
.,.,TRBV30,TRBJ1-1,TGTGCCTGGAGTCTGGGAGGGACTGAAGCTTTCTTT,CAWSLGGTEAFF
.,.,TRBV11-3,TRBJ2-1,TGTGCCAGCAGCTCGGCGGAATTCTACAATGAGCAGTTCTTC,CASSSAEFYNEQFF
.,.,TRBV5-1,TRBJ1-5,TGCGCCAGTACGAGGCGCGATAGCAATCAGCCCCAGCATTTT,CASTRRDSNQPQHF
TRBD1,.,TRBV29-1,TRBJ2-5,TGCAGCGTCCCCGTCAGGGGGTTGGAGACCCAGTACTTC,CSVPVRGLETQYF
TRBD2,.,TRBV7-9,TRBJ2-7,TGTGCCAGCAGCCCGGGAGGGGGGAACGAGCAGTACTTC,CASSPGGGNEQYF
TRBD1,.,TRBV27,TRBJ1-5,TGTGCCAGCAGTTTATCCGGGACAGACCGGCAGCCCCAGCATTTT,CASSLSGTDRQPQHF
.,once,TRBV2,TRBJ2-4,TGTGCCAGCAGTGAATCCAGGGGGGTAGCCAAAAACATTCAGTACTTC,CASSESRGVAKNIQYF
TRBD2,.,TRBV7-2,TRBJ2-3,TGTGCCAGCAGGCGGACTAGCGGGGGGATCACAGATACGCAGTATTTT,CASRRTSGGITDTQYF
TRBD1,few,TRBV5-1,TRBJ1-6,TGCGCCAGCAGGTCCACCGGGACAGGGCTATCACCCCTCCACTTT,CASRSTGTGLSPLHF
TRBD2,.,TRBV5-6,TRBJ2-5,TGTGCCAGCGAACCGGGACTAGCGGGGCAAGAGACCCAGTACTTC,CASEPGLAGQETQYF
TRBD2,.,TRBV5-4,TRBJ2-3,TGTGCCAGCAGCCCGCGGACTAGCGGGGGCCTGCCAGATACGCAGTATTTT,CASSPRTSGGLPDTQYF
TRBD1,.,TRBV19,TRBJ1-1,TGTGCCAGTATCCGACAGGGTGTAACTGAAGCTTTCTTT,CASIRQGVTEAFF
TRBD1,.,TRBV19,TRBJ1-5,TGTGCCAGTAGTAGGATTGACAGGGACAATCAGCCCCAGCATTTT,CASSRIDRDNQPQHF
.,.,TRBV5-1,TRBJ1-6,TGCGCCAGCACCCTCGTAGTTGGGGCTGTAGGATCACCCCTCCACTTT,CASTLVVGAVGSPLHF
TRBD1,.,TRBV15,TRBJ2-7,TGTGCCACCAGCAGAGTTCAGACAGGGGGCGAGCAGTACTTC,CATSRVQTGGEQYF
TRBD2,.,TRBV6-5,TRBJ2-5,TGTGCCAGCAGTTACACAAGACTAGCGGGGTTGGAGACCCAGTACTTC,CASSYTRLAGLETQYF
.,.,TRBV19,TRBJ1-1,TGTGCCAGTAGTATCCGAGGGGGTAACACTGAAGCTTTCTTT,CASSIRGGNTEAFF
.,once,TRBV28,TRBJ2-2,TGTGCCAGCACTCCCCTCAGGGTCACCGGGGAGCTGTTTTTT,CASTPLRVTGELFF